Presented here are 15 T cell receptor beta chains from one specimen sequenced in a study of T cell repertoires in cytomegalovirus infection. Via MiXCR, TCRdb re-called the reads, giving one row per CDR3 protein. There are roughly 320,000 distinct CDR3 sequences in the sample; roughly 9.3% occur only once, and less than 3% lies in the top ten. The sequenced material came from PBMCs. These receptors were obtained from a human donor in good health (CMV status not recorded). Some clones in this sample may be carry-over from other donors' samples.

This chain's CDR3 is CSAYAGAGYNEQFF. In DNA form, the CDR3 reads TGCAGTGCTTATGCGGGGGCCGGCTACAATGAGCAGTTCTTC. The V and J genes are TRBV20-1 and TRBJ2-1, with D perhaps TRBD2 (7 bases). Germline CDR1 DFQATT, CDR2 SNEGSKA (reference sequence). The ends were cut back, 5 bases at V and 3 bases at J, with 14 bases in the middle. The CDR3 spans 14 residues.

This clonotype occurred many times. The rearrangement joins TRBV6-1 to TRBJ1-5; D is possibly TRBD1 (5 bases). The V and J ends lost 5 bases and 4 bases respectively, with 12 bases between them. This CDR3 contains 14 residues. CDR1 is MNHNS, CDR2 SASEGT, per germline. The CDR3 loop reads CASSKGRENQPQHF. CDR3 sequence (DNA): TGTGCCAGCAGTAAGGGGCGGGAGAATCAGCCCCAGCATTTT.

This clonotype has at least ten counts. The chain carries TRBV6-2 or TRBV6-3 and TRBJ2-2, with 10 bases identical to TRBD1. The CDR3 runs 16 residues. Trimming removed 7 bases from V and 5 bases from J; junction bases left unmatched: 10. Germline CDR1 is MNHEY and CDR2 is SVGEGT. In DNA, the CDR3 is TGTGCCAGCACCGGGACAGGGGTAATGGAGACCGGGGAGCTGTTTTTT. This sequence encodes CASTGTGVMETGELFF.

A remark on this clonotype: This may stem from a read error, because a much larger clone lies one nucleotide away. V usage is TRBV20-1 and J usage is TRBJ1-2; D is unclear. This CDR3 has 15 amino acids. V lost 6 bases and J lost 4, with 21 bases in between. Germline CDR1 reads DFQATT; CDR2 reads SNEGSKA (reference sequence). The CDR3 reads CSAPSGGFGSYGYTF. DNA of the CDR3: TGCAGTGCCCCGAGTGGAGGTTTTGGGTCCTATGGCTACACCTTC.

This clonotype has a count of ten or more. The chain employs TRBV20-1 and TRBJ1-6; 9 bases agree with TRBD1. The trim removed 3 bases at V and 6 bases at J, leaving 9 bases unmatched. Germline CDR1 reads DFQATT; CDR2 reads SNEGSKA (reference sequence). This CDR3 contains 16 residues. CDR3: CSASRSGTGSNSPLHF. The CDR3 coding sequence is TGCAGTGCTAGCCGCTCGGGGACAGGGAGTAATTCACCCCTCCACTTT.

In this sample, this clonotype turned up many times. The chain joins TRBV7-9 to TRBJ2-1, with D unresolved. Germline values: CDR1 SEHNR, CDR2 FQNEAQ (reference sequence). The CDR3 contains 15 residues. The V and J ends lost 3 bases and 2 bases respectively, with 11 bases between them. The CDR3 DNA sequence: TGTGCCAGCAGCTTTTGGACCGCTGCCTACAATGAGCAGTTCTTC. As protein: CASSFWTAAYNEQFF.

This clonotype was seen repeatedly, ten times or more. The chain employs TRBV7-8 and TRBJ2-7, with D possibly TRBD1 on 6 matching bases. V lost 5 bases and J 2 bases, leaving 16 bases between the germline ends. The CDR3 runs to 15 residues. In germline, CDR1 is SGHVS, CDR2 FQNEAQ. CDR3 nucleotide sequence: TGTGCCAGCAGCCCATGGACAGAAACCCCCTACGAGCAGTACTTC. As protein: CASSPWTETPYEQYF.

This clonotype was recorded at least ten times. The V call is TRBV20-1, the J call TRBJ1-1; D might be TRBD1 (6 bases). Germline-derived CDR1 and CDR2 are DFQATT and SNEGSKA (reference sequence). V lost 3 bases, J lost 1 base, and 12 bases lay in between. This CDR3 has 14 amino acids. The CDR3 DNA reads TGCAGTGCTAGTGTCGGGGGCCCGAACACTGAAGCTTTCTTT. Its protein is CSASVGGPNTEAFF.

A few counts support this clonotype. The chain couples TRBV2 to TRBJ2-1; TRBD2 matches 8 bases. From germline, CDR1 is SNHLY and CDR2 FYNNEI. The CDR3 contains 15 residues. With 5 bases clipped from V and 5 bases from J, the junction kept 8 bases outside the gene matches. The CDR3 is CASSSLAGGHNEQFF. The CDR3 nucleotides are TGTGCCAGCAGTTCTCTAGCGGGTGGTCACAATGAGCAGTTCTTC.

This clonotype was counted ten times or more. The chain recombines TRBV6-1 with TRBJ1-1, with unresolved D. The V and J ends lost 2 bases and 1 base respectively, with 8 bases between them. CDR1 and CDR2 from the germline V gene are MNHNS and SASEGT. The length of the CDR3 is 14 residues. CDR3 sequence: CASSERAQNTEAFF. CDR3 DNA sequence: TGTGCCAGCAGTGAACGGGCACAGAACACTGAAGCTTTCTTT.

This clonotype was seen at least ten times. The J gene is TRBJ2-3, the V gene TRBV7-9, with D possibly being TRBD1 or TRBD2 (5 bases each). The V end lost 6 bases, the J end lost 6 bases, and 16 bases lay between the germline ends. CDR1 is SEHNR, CDR2 FQNEAQ, per germline (reference sequence). CDR3 length equals 14 residues. Written as DNA, the CDR3 is TGTGCCAGCAGTCCGGGACGGGGACCGGATACGCAGTATTTT. Translation: CASSPGRGPDTQYF.

This clonotype has ten or more counts. DNA for the CDR3: TGTGCCAGCAGCTTAGAGAACACCTACGAGCAGTACGTC. Protein product: CASSLENTYEQYV. This chain links TRBV7-8 with TRBJ2-7; D uncertain. The V and J ends lost 1 base and 2 bases respectively, with 6 bases between them. The CDR3 contains 13 residues. Germline V CDR1 and CDR2: SGHVS, FQNEAQ.

The chain employs TRBV2 and TRBJ2-2; the D is unclear. V lost 6 bases and J lost 4, with 15 bases in between. The CDR3 has 15 amino acids. CDR1 and CDR2 (germline): SNHLY, FYNNEI. In DNA form, the CDR3 reads TGTGCCAGCAGGGACGGCCCACGGGTCACCGGGGAGCTGTTTTTT. Translation gives CASRDGPRVTGELFF.

This clonotype was seen a handful of times. The rearrangement joins TRBV12-3 or TRBV12-4 to TRBJ2-1, with 7 bases aligning to TRBD1. CDR3 length: 14 residues. J was trimmed by 6 bases and V by 7 bases; bases with no gene match: 9. The CDR3 spells CASTPGPGGNEQFF. CDR3 sequence (DNA): TGTGCCAGCACCCCGGGCCCAGGGGGCAATGAGCAGTTCTTC.

This clonotype was observed a few times. The V gene is TRBV27, the J gene TRBJ2-2, with 9 bases that match TRBD1. The germline V gene has CDR1 MNHEY and CDR2 SMNVEV (reference sequence). This CDR3 comprises 16 residues. The ends lost 2 bases at V and 4 bases at J; junction bases unmatched: 5. CDR3 in DNA: TGTGCCAGCAGTTTAGTAACAGGGGGCTTCACCGGGGAGCTGTTTTTT. Translated: CASSLVTGGFTGELFF.